Each of the 9 T cell receptor beta chains below was sequenced from the same sample in a study of T-cell memory formation after mild COVID-19. TCRdb passed the 5' RACE reads through MiXCR, listing each CDR3 protein once. The sample carries approximately 180,000 distinct CDR3 sequences, approximately 16% recorded once. The sequenced material came from PBMCs or a T cell subset sorted from them (not recorded which). These TCRs come from an adult woman who had mild COVID-19 (a few samples of this study predate the infection). Cell type and time point are not known.

This clonotype was seen only once. This chain uses TRBV9 with TRBJ1-5; D possibly corresponds to TRBD1 (6 bases). Germline V gives CDR1 SGDLS, CDR2 YYNGEE. V lost 4 bases to trimming and J lost 2 bases, with 16 bases between them. The CDR3 extends over 16 amino acids. The CDR3 DNA reads TGTGCCAGCAGCTCAGGGGAGGGATGGGGCAATCAGCCCCAGCATTTT. It codes for CASSSGEGWGNQPQHF.

The V and J genes are TRBV5-1 and TRBJ2-1; 7 nucleotides align to TRBD2. V lost 0 bases to trimming and J lost 4 bases; unmatched junction nucleotides: 7. The CDR3 is 16 amino acids. Germline V CDR1 and CDR2: SGHRS, YFSETQ. Here the CDR3 DNA reads TGCGCCAGCAGCTTGGGGGCAGGGACTAAATACAATGAGCAGTTCTTC. Amino acids: CASSLGAGTKYNEQFF.

This clonotype was found many times. This chain links TRBV20-1 with TRBJ2-3; 7 nucleotides agree with TRBD2. From germline, CDR1 is DFQATT and CDR2 SNEGSKA (reference sequence). Trimming took 5 bases from V and 2 from J; bases not matched to a gene: 10. The CDR3 has 15 residues. The CDR3 nucleotides are TGCAGTGCTCTCCTAGTGGGAGGGTTCACAGATACGCAGTATTTT. This codes for CSALLVGGFTDTQYF.

By share, this clonotype ranks as medium-sized. J is TRBJ2-7 and V is TRBV6-8; tentative D call: TRBD2 (5 bases). Deletions cut 5 bases from V and 1 base from J, with 12 bases between. Per germline, CDR1 MNHGY and CDR2 SAAAGT. There are 14 residues in the CDR3. DNA for the CDR3: TGTGCCAGCAGTCGCCCTCGAGGGTCCTACGAGCAGTACTTC. Translation: CASSRPRGSYEQYF.

This clonotype was observed many times. The rearrangement links TRBV5-1 to TRBJ2-5, with D maybe TRBD1 (6 bases). Per germline, CDR1 SGHRS and CDR2 YFSETQ. V was shortened by 4 bases and J by 1 base, with 11 bases between the two germline ends. This CDR3 region has 14 residues. The CDR3 DNA reads TGCGCCAGCAGCCCCGGACAGACCCAAGAGACCCAGTACTTC. Protein sequence: CASSPGQTQETQYF.

The chain links TRBV20-1 to TRBJ1-5; TRBD1 might be the D (5 bases). This CDR3 spans 13 amino acids. The germline V and J ends were trimmed by 3 bases and 6 bases, with 12 bases remaining between them. Germline-derived CDR1 and CDR2 are DFQATT and SNEGSKA (reference sequence). The CDR3 protein is CSASGGPGQPQHF. Written as DNA, the CDR3 is TGCAGTGCTAGCGGGGGTCCGGGTCAGCCCCAGCATTTT.

This clonotype has a handful of counts. The chain uses TRBV2 and TRBJ2-2; D not resolved. This CDR3 has 12 residues. Germline V gene lookup returns CDR1 SNHLY and CDR2 FYNNEI. V lost 6 bases to trimming and J lost 2 bases, with 4 bases between them. In DNA form, the CDR3 reads TGTGCCAGCAGGTACAACACCGGGGAGCTGTTTTTT. This sequence encodes CASRYNTGELFF.

This clonotype was observed a handful of times. The chain combines TRBV6-6 with TRBJ2-3; the D is unclear. The CDR3 extends over 12 amino acids. Trimming cost V 2 bases and J 4 bases, with 4 bases left between them. Per germline, CDR1 MNHNY and CDR2 SVGAGI (reference sequence). The DNA for the CDR3 is TGTGCCAGCAGTTACAGATCAGATACGCAGTATTTT. Translation: CASSYRSDTQYF.

This clonotype appeared a few times. V is TRBV6-6 and J is TRBJ2-7; the match to TRBD2 covers 14 bases. Trimming removed 5 bases from V and 13 bases from J; junction bases left unmatched: 10. The CDR3 is 14 amino acids. Germline V gene sequence: CDR1 MNHNY, CDR2 SVGAGI (reference sequence). The CDR3 DNA sequence: TGTGCCAGCAGTGTAGCCGGGACTAGCGGGAGAAGTTACTTC. Protein product: CASSVAGTSGRSYF.